This T cell receptor beta chain was captured by sequencing in a study of Ad26.COV2.S vaccination and SARS-CoV-2 variants. The wider study: By the intramuscular route, Ad26.COV2.S was given once, or twice 56 days apart.

Treatment defined: 15 to 20 received Ad26.COV2.S at low or high dose, single or two shots; a few received placebo; per-sample allocation not given. Each sample was drawn 63 days after the first injection (of vaccine or placebo). Within Boston, the person who donated was an adult of 18-55 years. In germline, CDR1 is LNHNV, CDR2 YYDKDF (reference sequence). There are 16 residues in the CDR3. V shed 4 bases, J shed 3 bases, and the junction held 5 bases outside the gene matches. This table comes from immunoSEQ multiplex PCR, and its TCRdb copy is limited to in-frame clones, with some not included. The sample yields fewer than 400,000 clones, around four fifths seen once. This clone is a singleton in its sample.

The sample consisted of peripheral blood, taken in a trial of Ad26.COV2.S vaccine versus placebo. The origin of this receptor is a person between 18 and 65 years old who received the Ad26.COV2.S COVID-19 vaccine or a placebo. The chain links TRBV15 to TRBJ2-2; 10 bases are a match to TRBD1. CDR3 protein: CATSTGQGVYTGELFF. Written as DNA, the CDR3 is TGTGCCACCAGCACCGGACAGGGGGTGTACACCGGGGAGCTGTTTTTT.